The 29 T cell receptor beta chains below all came from one sample that was sequenced in a study. TCRdb itself ran the RT-PCR reads through MiXCR, one entry per CDR3 protein. The sample has about 680,000 distinct CDR3 sequences, approximately 15% seen once. Sequencing used memory CD4+ T cells from blood. The receptors were sampled from a female donor in good health, serving as a healthy control.

This clonotype was detected only a few times. The chain combines TRBV24-1 with TRBJ2-7, with 7 bases that match TRBD1. Trimming cost V 3 bases and J 1 base; bases outside gene matches: 5. The V gene's germline CDR1 is KGHDR and CDR2 SFDVKD. This CDR3 has 15 residues. CDR3: CATSDAQDRSYEQYF. CDR3 bases: TGTGCCACCAGTGATGCCCAGGACAGGTCCTACGAGCAGTACTTC.

On this clonotype: This could be a read error, since a much larger clone is one nucleotide away. V and J are TRBV20-1 and TRBJ2-7; D may be TRBD2 (5 bases). CDR3 length: 14 amino acids. Germline CDR1 is DFQATT and CDR2 is SNEGSKA (reference sequence). Trimming cost V 6 bases and J 4 bases, with 19 bases left between them. Here the CDR3 reads CSAQPASRSYEQYF. The CDR3 DNA reads as TGCAGTGCCCAACCGGCTAGCAGGAGTTACGAGCAGTACTTC.

The CDR3 nucleotides read TGTGCCAGCAGTTTTGGTCCCCAGACCCAGTACTTC. It codes for CASSFGPQTQYF. The V call is TRBV28, the J call TRBJ2-5; D is unclear. Trimming left V 3 bases short and J 6 bases short, with 8 bases between. CDR1 is MDHEN and CDR2 is SYDVKM in the germline V gene. The length of the CDR3 is 12 residues.

The genes are TRBV6-5 and TRBJ1-6; D might be TRBD1 (6 bases). Per germline, CDR1 MNHEY and CDR2 SVGAGI. CDR3 length: 15 amino acids. V lost 6 bases and J lost 7, with 16 bases in between. This chain's CDR3 is CASRVTGGLNSPLHF. CDR3 coding DNA: TGTGCCAGCAGGGTGACAGGAGGTCTGAATTCACCCCTCCACTTT.

The chain combines TRBV24-1 with TRBJ1-2; weak D call: TRBD1 (5 bases). Deletions cut 5 bases from V and 3 bases from J, with 12 bases between. The CDR3 covers 14 residues. CDR1 and CDR2 (germline): KGHDR, SFDVKD. In nucleotides, the CDR3 is TGTGCCACCAGTGGGGGGTACAGCGACTATGGCTACACCTTC. The encoded protein is CATSGGYSDYGYTF.

In this sample, this clonotype turned up many times. The gene calls are TRBV18 and TRBJ2-2; 8 bases match TRBD2. CDR3 length: 15 amino acids. Trimming cost V 3 bases and J 5 bases; bases outside gene matches: 5. Germline values: CDR1 KGHSH, CDR2 LQKENI. The DNA of the CDR3 is TGTGCCAGCTCACCCTCCGCGGGAGGTACCGGGGAGCTGTTTTTT. It yields the protein CASSPSAGGTGELFF.

This clonotype has just a few counts. J is TRBJ2-3 and V is TRBV3-1; 12 bases map to TRBD2. With 4 bases clipped from V and 6 bases from J, the junction kept 5 bases outside the gene matches. The germline V gene encodes CDR1 LGHDT and CDR2 YNNKEL (reference sequence). The CDR3 extends over 15 amino acids. The CDR3 here is CASSPLAGGHDTQYF. The CDR3 coding sequence is TGTGCCAGCAGCCCACTAGCGGGGGGCCACGATACGCAGTATTTT.

The V and J genes are TRBV5-6 and TRBJ2-7, with 7 bases lining up with TRBD2. The CDR3 is made up of 13 amino acids. Germline assignment: CDR1 SGHDT and CDR2 YYEEEE. Trimming cost V 4 bases and J 3 bases; bases outside gene matches: 4. CDR3 residues: CASSRGGNYEQYF. CDR3 nucleotide sequence: TGTGCCAGCAGCCGGGGAGGGAACTACGAGCAGTACTTC.

The chain recombines TRBV6-5 with TRBJ2-1; a weak D match, TRBD1 (6 bases). The CDR3 consists of 16 residues. V dropped 5 bases and J dropped 10 bases, with 24 bases sitting between them. Germline V gene lookup returns CDR1 MNHEY and CDR2 SVGAGI. CDR3 coding DNA: TGTGCCAGCAGTCGTCTGCCCCCGGGACAATTGGGGGAGCAGTTCTTC. Translated: CASSRLPPGQLGEQFF.

This clonotype showed up many times. V usage is TRBV5-1 and J usage is TRBJ2-2, with unresolved D. Germline assignment: CDR1 SGHRS and CDR2 YFSETQ. The V and J ends lost 4 bases and 0 bases respectively, with 10 bases between them. The CDR3 contains 15 residues. CDR3 region: CASSPQSANTGELFF. In DNA, the CDR3 is TGCGCCAGCAGCCCCCAATCAGCGAACACCGGGGAGCTGTTTTTT.

This clonotype was picked up a small number of times. This rearrangement joins TRBV28 to TRBJ1-2; the D is unclear. The CDR3 is made up of 14 amino acids. With 2 bases removed from V and 1 base from J, the gap between germline ends came to 8 bases. Germline CDR1 reads MDHEN; CDR2 reads SYDVKM. The CDR3 here is CASSLPGHNYGYTF. Here the CDR3 DNA reads TGTGCCAGCAGTTTACCAGGCCATAACTATGGCTACACCTTC.

This clonotype was recorded at least ten times. DNA of the CDR3: TGTGCCAGCAGTGCTACGGGGGTGTCTGGGGCCAACGTCCTGACTTTC. Amino acids: CASSATGVSGANVLTF. J is TRBJ2-6 and V is TRBV9; possibly TRBD2 for D (6 bases). Trimming shortened V by 5 bases and J by 1 base, and 13 bases separated the two germline ends. The CDR3 covers 16 residues. Germline-derived CDR1 and CDR2 are SGDLS and YYNGEE.

J is TRBJ2-5 and V is TRBV6-1; D remains unclear. Germline-derived CDR1 and CDR2 are MNHNS and SASEGT. The CDR3 is 13 amino acids. V was shortened by 0 bases and J by 5 bases, with 7 bases between the two germline ends. The CDR3 protein is CASSEAPGETQYF. The CDR3 DNA is TGTGCCAGCAGTGAAGCGCCCGGTGAGACCCAGTACTTC.

The sample holds many counts of this clonotype. The rearrangement joins TRBV6-5 to TRBJ1-2; D remains unclear. The CDR3 totals 15 residues. Trimming pared 2 bases from V and 5 bases from J, leaving 15 bases between. CDR1 and CDR2 (germline): MNHEY, SVGAGI. The CDR3: CASSYALGRVYGYTF. The DNA of the CDR3 is TGTGCCAGCAGTTACGCCCTCGGTAGGGTGTATGGCTACACCTTC.

This clonotype was detected once. J is TRBJ2-5 and V is TRBV7-2, with no clear D. Germline CDR1 SGHTA, CDR2 FQGNSA. The CDR3 extends over 16 amino acids. V shed 1 base and J shed 4 bases, with 16 bases lying between them. In DNA form, the CDR3 reads TGTGCCAGCAGCTTAGGCAGGACCTCCCGAGCAGAGACCCAGTACTTC. It codes for CASSLGRTSRAETQYF.

V usage is TRBV18 and J usage is TRBJ2-2; 10 positions match TRBD2. The germline gives CDR1 KGHSH, CDR2 LQKENI. V lost 3 bases and J lost 1; bases outside the gene matches: 5. This CDR3 has 17 amino acids. The CDR3 DNA follows: TGTGCCAGCTCACCGGGTAGCGGGAGGCTGAACACCGGGGAGCTGTTTTTT. Its translation is CASSPGSGRLNTGELFF.

This clonotype was recorded at least ten times. V usage is TRBV6-5 and J usage is TRBJ1-5; 8 positions match TRBD1. Germline CDR1 reads MNHEY; CDR2 reads SVGAGI. V was pared by 6 bases and J by 0 bases, with 13 bases of the junction left unmatched. The CDR3 covers 18 residues. The CDR3 sequence is CASSPRQGKRYSNQPQHF. The CDR3 nucleotides are TGTGCCAGCAGCCCTCGACAGGGGAAGAGGTATAGCAATCAGCCCCAGCATTTT.

The V gene is TRBV20-1, the J gene TRBJ2-3; D remains ambiguous. The V gene lost 0 bases and the J gene lost 0 bases, with 13 bases spanning the gap. Germline V CDR1 and CDR2: DFQATT, SNEGSKA (reference sequence). The CDR3 runs 16 residues. The CDR3: CSAREAVKVSTDTQYF. The CDR3 coding sequence is TGCAGTGCTAGAGAAGCCGTGAAAGTTAGCACAGATACGCAGTATTTT.

The sample holds a few counts of this clonotype. The chain has TRBV7-2 and TRBJ1-4; TRBD1 agrees at 7 bases. Germline V gene data show CDR1 as SGHTA and CDR2 as FQGNSA. The CDR3 runs 13 residues. The junction had 7 bases not matched to a gene; V was cut back by 10 bases and J by 5 bases. CDR3 protein: CATSGQRNEKLFF. DNA of the CDR3: TGTGCCACCTCGGGACAGAGGAATGAAAAACTGTTTTTT. The whole variable domain, filled in from reference TRBV7-2 and TRBJ1-4, reads GAGVSQSPSNKVTEKGKDVELRCDPISGHTALYWYRQSLGQGLEFLIYFQGNSAPDKSGLPSDRFSAERTGGSVSTLTIQRTQQEDSAVYLCATSGQRNEKLFFGSGTQLSVL.

There are a few counts of this clonotype. V is TRBV6-2 or TRBV6-3 and J is TRBJ2-5, with 13 bases identical to TRBD2. V shed 5 bases, J shed 0 bases, and the junction held 9 bases outside the gene matches. The V gene's germline CDR1 is MNHEY and CDR2 SVGEGT. The CDR3 consists of 18 residues. The CDR3 DNA is TGTGCCAGCAGTACACGGACTAGCGGGAGCGGGTACCAAGAGACCCAGTACTTC. Translation: CASSTRTSGSGYQETQYF.

This clonotype appeared many times. The rearrangement uses TRBV7-6 and TRBJ2-1, with a weak D call TRBD2 (6 bases). Between the trimmed V and J ends, which lost 2 bases and 8 bases, there was a span of 13 bases. Germline lookup yields CDR1 SGHVS and CDR2 FNYEAQ. The CDR3 is 14 residues long. In DNA form, the CDR3 reads TGTGCCAGCAGCTTAAGGCAGGGAGGCGATGAGCAGTTCTTC. It yields the protein CASSLRQGGDEQFF.

Notes on this clonotype: The germline gene is not matched at one end of the junction; a read error may be the cause. This chain connects TRBV7-6 to TRBJ2-7; 7 nucleotides match TRBD2. Germline V gives CDR1 SGHVS, CDR2 FNYEAQ. This CDR3 has 14 amino acids. CDR3 loop: CASTLGEGRYGQYF. CDR3 nucleotides: TGTGCCAGCACCCTCGGGGAGGGGCGGTACGGGCAGTACTTC.

This clonotype occurred many times. The chain combines TRBV6-1 with TRBJ1-5; D is unclear. CDR1 and CDR2 (germline): MNHNS, SASEGT. V was cut by 9 bases and J by 3 bases, with 18 bases left in between. The CDR3 has 15 amino acids. CDR3 nucleotide sequence: TGTGCCAGTCTCCTCGAGTATGCCCTCAATCAGCCCCAGCATTTT. It yields the protein CASLLEYALNQPQHF.

There are a few counts of this clonotype. J is TRBJ2-1 and V is TRBV20-1; perhaps TRBD2 as D (5 bases). The V and J ends lost 4 bases and 8 bases respectively, with 18 bases between them. In germline, CDR1 is DFQATT, CDR2 SNEGSKA (reference sequence). The CDR3 sequence is 14 residues long. The CDR3 bases are TGCAGTGCTAAGCTGACTAACCCTAGGGATGAGCAGTTCTTC. Translating it yields CSAKLTNPRDEQFF.

This clonotype was detected only once. The genes are TRBV28 and TRBJ2-7; D is undetermined. Germline V CDR1 and CDR2: MDHEN, SYDVKM. This CDR3 is 12 amino acids long. V was clipped by 2 bases and J by 3 bases, with 5 bases between them. CDR3 loop: CASSLVFYEQYF. The CDR3 nucleotides read TGTGCCAGCAGTTTAGTCTTCTACGAGCAGTACTTC.

The gene calls are TRBV28 and TRBJ1-3, with TRBD1 identical over 7 bases. Germline loops: CDR1 MDHEN, CDR2 SYDVKM. After removal of 3 bases from V and 0 bases from J, the junction contained 8 bases not matched to a gene. The CDR3 length is 17 residues. The CDR3 loop reads CASSLGQTIASGNTIYF. The CDR3 DNA reads TGTGCCAGCAGTTTGGGACAGACTATCGCCTCTGGAAACACCATATATTTT.

This clonotype came up many times. This chain connects TRBV20-1 to TRBJ2-3, with D possibly matching TRBD2 (6 bases). Trimming took 3 bases from V and 2 from J, leaving 12 bases between them. Germline CDR1 and CDR2: DFQATT and SNEGSKA (reference sequence). CDR3 size: 14 residues. CDR3 sequence: CSASIVAATDTQYF. The CDR3 region has the DNA TGCAGTGCTAGTATCGTAGCGGCCACAGATACGCAGTATTTT.

This clonotype appeared a few times. The chain joins TRBV7-9 to TRBJ1-2, with D uncertain. The CDR3 contains 13 residues. CDR1 SEHNR and CDR2 FQNEAQ come from the germline V gene (reference sequence). V was trimmed by 3 bases and J by 7 bases, leaving 12 bases between them. CDR3 sequence reads: CASSFDISSGYTF. CDR3 coding DNA: TGTGCCAGCAGCTTTGACATTAGTTCTGGCTACACCTTC.

V is TRBV14 and J is TRBJ2-7; D might be TRBD1 or TRBD2, each matching 5 bases. This CDR3 has 15 amino acids. V was pared by 5 bases and J by 8 bases, with 22 bases between. Germline V lookup: CDR1 SGHDN, CDR2 FVKESK. CDR3 residues: CASSKAGTEATQQYF. In nucleotides, the CDR3 is TGTGCCAGCAGCAAAGCCGGGACCGAAGCAACACAGCAGTACTTC.